Shown below are 11 T cell receptor beta chains from a single sample sequenced in a study of cytomegalovirus exposure and HLA in healthy donors. Use of 60 Vbeta and 13 Jbeta primers characterized the PCR. The table came from immunoSEQ multiplex PCR; TCRdb's copy has only in-frame clones and leaves some out. The repertoire holds 100,000 to 150,000 clones, over 70% seen once, with 0.95% to 1.5% in the top ten. Material: PBMCs. The source of these receptors is a female donor in good health and CMV-seronegative.

This clone was picked up one time. This rearrangement joins TRBV5-1 to TRBJ2-2; D may be TRBD1 (6 bases). Germline V gene data show CDR1 as SGHRS and CDR2 as YFSETQ. V lost 4 bases, J lost 1 base, and 14 bases lay in between. The CDR3 is made up of 16 amino acids. The chain's CDR3 is CASSPTRGQNTGELFF. The CDR3 DNA follows: TGCGCCAGCAGCCCAACGAGGGGACAGAACACCGGGGAGCTGTTTTTT.

The chain couples TRBV5-4 to TRBJ1-5; D is unresolved. CDR3 size: 13 residues. Between the trimmed V and J ends, which lost 3 bases and 4 bases, there was a span of 8 bases. Germline V gives CDR1 SGHNT, CDR2 YYREEE (reference sequence). The CDR3 DNA sequence: TGTGCCAGCAGCTGGGGAGTTAATCAGCCCCAGCATTTT. Protein sequence: CASSWGVNQPQHF.

This clone was seen more than once but under ten times. This sequence joins TRBV19 and TRBJ1-1; D is undetermined. With 4 bases removed from V and 4 bases from J, the gap between germline ends came to 19 bases. Germline CDR1 LNHDA, CDR2 SQIVND (reference sequence). The CDR3 is 16 amino acids. Here the CDR3 reads CASSTQRVWGGTEAFF. The DNA for the CDR3 is TGTGCCAGTAGTACCCAGAGGGTGTGGGGAGGCACTGAAGCTTTCTTT.

The chain is built from TRBV29-1 and TRBJ1-5, with a tentative D call TRBD1 (5 bases). The CDR3 runs 13 residues. From germline, CDR1 is SQVTM and CDR2 ANQGSEA. V was trimmed by 6 bases and J by 0 bases, leaving 9 bases between them. CDR3 nucleotides: TGCAGCGTGTCGGGGGTTAGCAATCAGCCCCAGCATTTT. It yields the protein CSVSGVSNQPQHF.

This sequence joins TRBV6-1 and TRBJ1-5; 8 positions match TRBD1. Germline CDR1 reads MNHNS; CDR2 reads SASEGT. CDR3 length equals 17 residues. V trimming: 4 bases; J trimming: 1 base; junction bases outside the gene matches: 9. In DNA, the CDR3 is TGTGCCAGCAGTGGGACAGGGATAGGGCGGAGCAATCAGCCCCAGCATTTT. This translates into CASSGTGIGRSNQPQHF.

The chain is built from TRBV2 and TRBJ1-2; 10 bases fit TRBD1. The trim removed 3 bases at V and 14 bases at J, leaving 9 bases unmatched. The CDR3 spans 13 residues. CDR1 is SNHLY and CDR2 is FYNNEI in the germline V gene. The CDR3 coding sequence is TGTGCCAGCAGTGACGGACAGGGGGAAAGATTGACCTTC. It encodes CASSDGQGERLTF. Full variable domain (remainder filled in from reference TRBV2 and TRBJ1-2): EPEVTQTPSHQVTQMGQEVILRCVPISNHLYFYWYRQILGQKVEFLVSFYNNEISEKSEIFDDQFSVERPDGSNFTLKIRSTKLEDSAMYFCASSDGQGERLTFGSGTRLTVV.

V gene TRBV7-9 combines with J gene TRBJ1-2; the D is unclear. CDR3 length equals 12 residues. CDR1 is SEHNR, CDR2 FQNEAQ, per germline (reference sequence). V was shortened by 1 base and J by 4 bases, with 4 bases between the two germline ends. The CDR3 bases are TGTGCCAGCAGCTTAGATAGCTATGGCTACACCTTC. This encodes CASSLDSYGYTF. Full variable domain (rest looked up from reference TRBV7-9 and TRBJ1-2): DTGVSQNPRHKITKRGQNVTFRCDPISEHNRLYWYRQTLGQGPEFLTYFQNEAQLEKSRLLSDRFSAERPKGSFSTLEIQRTEQGDSAMYLCASSLDSYGYTFGSGTRLTVV.

V usage is TRBV11-2 and J usage is TRBJ1-1; a possible D gene is TRBD1 (5 bases). CDR1 SGHAT and CDR2 FQNNGV come from the germline V gene. V lost 1 base to trimming and J lost 8 bases, with 11 bases between them. The CDR3 runs to 13 residues. This CDR3 reads CASSLGGRVEAFF. CDR3 DNA: TGTGCCAGCAGCTTAGGGGGGAGGGTGGAAGCTTTCTTT.

The chain combines TRBV5-1 with TRBJ1-2, with 11 bases lining up with TRBD1. V shed 4 bases and J 8 bases; nucleotides not matched to a gene: 16. Germline CDR1 and CDR2: SGHRS and YFSETQ. This CDR3 contains 17 residues. The CDR3 reads CASSAPGQGVPFEGYTF. The CDR3 region has the DNA TGCGCCAGCAGCGCACCGGGACAGGGGGTTCCTTTTGAAGGCTACACCTTC.

The chain carries TRBV27 and TRBJ2-1; 15 bases map to TRBD2. Trimming removed 4 bases from V and 10 bases from J; junction bases left unmatched: 5. Germline V CDR1 and CDR2: MNHEY, SMNVEV (reference sequence). The CDR3 length is 15 residues. CDR3 amino acids: CASSSGLAGGREQFF. CDR3 in DNA: TGTGCCAGCAGTTCTGGACTAGCGGGAGGGCGGGAGCAGTTCTTC.

CDR3 amino acids: CASSEAGQGARGYTF. The DNA of the CDR3 is TGTGCCAGCAGTGAAGCGGGACAGGGGGCGCGAGGCTACACCTTC. The genes are TRBV2 and TRBJ1-2; 12 nucleotides align to TRBD1. V lost 0 bases and J lost 8; bases outside the gene matches: 4. The CDR3 length is 15 residues. From germline, CDR1 is SNHLY and CDR2 FYNNEI.